The 28 T cell receptor beta chains reported below all come from one sample, sequenced in a study of cytomegalovirus exposure and HLA in healthy donors. The study ran its PCR with 60 Vbeta and 13 Jbeta primers. Repertoires were generated with immunoSEQ multiplex PCR, while TCRdb's copy carries only in-frame clones and drops some. Its listing shows about 130,000 clones. The sample consisted of PBMCs. The receptors shown here come from a woman aged 40 to 55 in good health and CMV-seronegative.

This chain joins TRBV9 and TRBJ2-2, with 7 bases matching TRBD1. This CDR3 spans 17 amino acids. V lost 2 bases, J lost 5 bases, and 12 bases stayed unmatched. From germline, CDR1 is SGDLS and CDR2 YYNGEE. The CDR3 DNA sequence: TGTGCCAGCAGCGTCTCGACAGGGTCCAGTCAAACCGGGGAGCTGTTTTTT. It codes for CASSVSTGSSQTGELFF.

The chain joins TRBV7-9 to TRBJ1-5; D possibly corresponds to TRBD1 (6 bases). The germline V and J ends were trimmed by 0 bases and 8 bases, with 14 bases remaining between them. Germline CDR1 reads SEHNR; CDR2 reads FQNEAQ (reference sequence). There are 15 residues in the CDR3. CDR3 bases: TGTGCCAGCAGCTTAGCAGGGAGGGGGTCGGAGCCCCAGCATTTT. Translating it yields CASSLAGRGSEPQHF.

V is TRBV5-6 and J is TRBJ1-2, with D possibly matching TRBD1 (5 bases). Germline V gene sequence: CDR1 SGHDT, CDR2 YYEEEE. This CDR3 contains 14 residues. V shed 4 bases and J shed 4 bases, with 14 bases lying between them. The CDR3 spells CASSPWQGAYGYTF. In nucleotides, the CDR3 is TGTGCCAGCAGCCCCTGGCAGGGTGCCTATGGCTACACCTTC.

V usage is TRBV2 and J usage is TRBJ2-1; TRBD1 matches 8 bases. Germline V gene data show CDR1 as SNHLY and CDR2 as FYNNEI. CDR3 length: 14 amino acids. Trimming took 10 bases from V and 7 from J; bases not matched to a gene: 12. CDR3 nucleotides: TGTGCCACCAAGCCGCAGGGGGCTAGGAATGAGCAGTTCTTC. As protein: CATKPQGARNEQFF.

The chain links TRBV6-5 to TRBJ1-2; the match to TRBD1 covers 8 bases. The CDR3 has 14 amino acids. The ends lost 5 bases at V and 8 bases at J; junction bases unmatched: 10. The germline V gene encodes CDR1 MNHEY and CDR2 SVGAGI. In nucleotides, the CDR3 is TGTGCCAGCAGTAAACAGGGGGGAGGACGCGGCTACACCTTC. Translating gives CASSKQGGGRGYTF.

The rearrangement uses TRBV7-9 and TRBJ1-2; D gene unclear. The ends were cut back, 3 bases at V and 6 bases at J, with 11 bases in the middle. Germline V CDR1 and CDR2: SEHNR, FQNEAQ (reference sequence). The CDR3 runs to 13 residues. The chain's CDR3 is CASSFQEKDGYTF. In nucleotides, the CDR3 is TGTGCCAGCAGCTTTCAGGAAAAGGATGGCTACACCTTC.

V and J are TRBV4-3 and TRBJ2-1, with 7 bases identical to TRBD1. The CDR3 totals 16 residues. V lost 1 base to trimming and J lost 2 bases; unmatched junction nucleotides: 5. Germline-derived CDR1 and CDR2 are LGHNA and YSLEER. DNA for the CDR3: TGCGCCAGCAGCCAAGCTTCAGGGGGAGCCTACAATGAGCAGTTCTTC. Its protein product is CASSQASGGAYNEQFF.

This chain uses TRBV23-1 with TRBJ2-7, with D possibly matching TRBD2 (7 bases). TRBV23-1 is placed among ORFs of uncertain function. This CDR3 comprises 13 residues. V gave up 1 base and J gave up 7 bases, with 11 bases separating them. CDR3 sequence reads: CASSQYRGAEQYV. The CDR3 nucleotides read TGCGCCAGCAGTCAATACCGGGGGGCAGAGCAGTACGTC.

The V and J genes are TRBV10-3 and TRBJ1-1; 9 nucleotides agree with TRBD1. The CDR3 consists of 15 residues. CDR1 is ENHRY and CDR2 is SYGVKD in the germline V gene. V gave up 6 bases and J gave up 1 base; unmatched junction bases: 6. CDR3 sequence (DNA): TGTGCCATCAGCACAGGGGGCTTTGGGAACACTGAAGCTTTCTTT. Its translation is CAISTGGFGNTEAFF.

The rearrangement uses TRBV19 and TRBJ2-3, with D maybe TRBD1 (6 bases). The CDR3 sequence is 14 residues long. Per germline, CDR1 LNHDA and CDR2 SQIVND (reference sequence). The ends were cut back, 6 bases at V and 2 bases at J, with 12 bases in the middle. The CDR3 nucleotides are TGTGCCAGTAGACCCGGGACAAACACAGATACGCAGTATTTT. Amino acid sequence: CASRPGTNTDTQYF.

The V gene is TRBV28, the J gene TRBJ1-1; the D is unclear. This CDR3 is 13 amino acids long. Trimming removed 6 bases from V and 1 base from J, with 9 bases in between. Germline V gene data show CDR1 as MDHEN and CDR2 as SYDVKM. CDR3 residues: CASRTYRNTEAFF. The CDR3 nucleotides are TGTGCCAGCAGGACATACAGGAACACTGAAGCTTTCTTT.

The V and J genes are TRBV10-3 and TRBJ2-2; D call uncertain. The CDR3 loop spans 13 amino acids. Trimming took off 0 bases at V and 5 bases at J, with 4 bases between the two ends. The germline V gene encodes CDR1 ENHRY and CDR2 SYGVKD. CDR3 region: CAISESTTGELFF. The CDR3 coding sequence is TGTGCCATCAGTGAGTCGACAACCGGGGAGCTGTTTTTT.

The rearrangement uses TRBV6-1 and TRBJ1-3; 8 bases fit TRBD1. The CDR3 extends over 14 amino acids. Germline V gene data show CDR1 as MNHNS and CDR2 as SASEGT. J was trimmed by 0 bases and V by 5 bases; bases with no gene match: 0. DNA of the CDR3: TGTGCCAGCAGTACAGGGGGCTCTGGAAACACCATATATTTT. Encoded protein: CASSTGGSGNTIYF.

The V and J genes are TRBV11-2 and TRBJ1-1; D is unresolved. Germline V gene lookup returns CDR1 SGHAT and CDR2 FQNNGV. V lost 2 bases to trimming and J lost 4 bases, with 5 bases between them. CDR3 length equals 12 residues. CDR3 in amino acids: CASSLQLTEAFF. Written as DNA, the CDR3 is TGTGCCAGCAGCTTACAACTCACTGAAGCTTTCTTT.

This chain uses TRBV11-3 with TRBJ2-2; possibly TRBD1 for D (6 bases). The CDR3 is made up of 17 amino acids. V lost 1 base and J lost 1, with 13 bases in between. Looked up from germline, CDR1 is SGHNT and CDR2 is YENEEA. The CDR3 reads CASSLANREMNTGELFF. CDR3 DNA sequence: TGTGCCAGCAGCTTAGCCAACAGGGAAATGAACACCGGGGAGCTGTTTTTT.

This chain uses TRBV27 with TRBJ2-1; TRBD2 might be the D (6 bases). V shed 4 bases and J shed 4 bases, with 11 bases lying between them. The CDR3 is made up of 14 amino acids. Germline CDR1 is MNHEY and CDR2 is SMNVEV (reference sequence). The CDR3 reads CASSSPGSYNEQFF. CDR3 bases: TGTGCCAGCAGTTCCCCCGGGAGTTACAATGAGCAGTTCTTC.

The chain has TRBV7-9 and TRBJ1-6; D might be TRBD1 (6 bases). Germline CDR1 and CDR2: SEHNR and FQNEAQ (reference sequence). CDR3 length: 14 amino acids. V lost 5 bases and J lost 6, with 11 bases in between. Here the CDR3 reads CASSLVGANSPLHF. DNA for the CDR3: TGTGCCAGCAGCCTCGTGGGGGCTAATTCACCCCTCCACTTT. The full variable domain, completed using reference TRBV7-9 and TRBJ1-6, is DTGVSQNPRHKITKRGQNVTFRCDPISEHNRLYWYRQTLGQGPEFLTYFQNEAQLEKSRLLSDRFSAERPKGSFSTLEIQRTEQGDSAMYLCASSLVGANSPLHFGNGTRLTVT.

This chain joins TRBV4-3 and TRBJ2-5; D ambiguous. This CDR3 has 16 residues. Germline V gene sequence: CDR1 LGHNA, CDR2 YSLEER. Trimming left V 4 bases short and J 3 bases short, with 18 bases between. CDR3: CASSLFISGPEETQYF. CDR3 sequence (DNA): TGCGCCAGCAGCCTCTTCATTTCGGGTCCCGAAGAGACCCAGTACTTC.

The chain links TRBV4-2 to TRBJ1-6; possibly TRBD1 for D (6 bases). Trimming left V 4 bases short and J 5 bases short, with 15 bases between. CDR3 length equals 16 residues. CDR1 and CDR2 (germline): LGHNA, YNFKEQ. CDR3: CASSPGRDNDNSPLHF. DNA for the CDR3: TGTGCCAGCAGCCCTGGACGGGACAACGATAATTCACCCCTCCACTTT.

The genes are TRBV6-6 and TRBJ1-1; D gene uncertain. This CDR3 is built from 13 residues. Trimming left V 0 bases short and J 4 bases short, with 6 bases between. In germline, CDR1 is MNHNY, CDR2 SVGAGI (reference sequence). CDR3 loop: CASSYSAGTEAFF. Written as DNA, the CDR3 is TGTGCCAGCAGTTACTCGGCAGGCACTGAAGCTTTCTTT.

CDR3 region: CASSLPRSGGESTDTQYF. The DNA of the CDR3 is TGCGCCAGCAGCTTGCCTCGAAGCGGGGGGGAGAGCACAGATACGCAGTATTTT. The V and J genes are TRBV5-1 and TRBJ2-3; TRBD2 matches at 10 bases. The V segment lost 1 base and the J segment 0 bases; nucleotides outside the gene matches: 8. Germline-derived CDR1 and CDR2 are SGHRS and YFSETQ. The CDR3 loop spans 18 amino acids.

The chain is built from TRBV7-3 and TRBJ1-3; D is uncertain. The CDR3 length is 16 residues. Trimming pared 1 base from V and 0 bases from J, leaving 10 bases between. The germline gives CDR1 SGHTA, CDR2 FQGTGA. The CDR3 reads CASSLMGTVSGNTIYF. The CDR3 DNA reads TGTGCCAGCAGCTTAATGGGCACTGTCTCTGGAAACACCATATATTTT.

The chain carries TRBV7-2 and TRBJ1-6, with D tentatively TRBD1 (6 bases). In germline, CDR1 is SGHTA, CDR2 FQGNSA. The length of the CDR3 is 14 residues. The V gene lost 7 bases and the J gene lost 10 bases, with 17 bases spanning the gap. The CDR3 sequence: CASTLGGQRSPLHF. The CDR3 DNA follows: TGTGCCAGCACCCTCGGCGGACAGAGATCACCCCTCCACTTT.

This sequence joins TRBV4-3 and TRBJ1-1, with D hard to call. Germline CDR1 and CDR2: LGHNA and YSLEER. Trimming removed 0 bases at V and 2 bases at J, with 10 bases between. There are 15 residues in the CDR3. The CDR3 DNA reads as TGCGCCAGCAGCCAAGAAGTAGTTCCTAACACTGAAGCTTTCTTT. Residues: CASSQEVVPNTEAFF.

The chain carries TRBV5-6 and TRBJ1-1; D ambiguous. CDR3 length equals 14 residues. Per germline, CDR1 SGHDT and CDR2 YYEEEE. V was clipped by 4 bases and J by 4 bases, with 14 bases between them. The CDR3 sequence is CASSRKDTLTEAFF. The CDR3 bases are TGTGCCAGCAGCCGGAAAGACACTCTCACTGAAGCTTTCTTT. Complete variable domain (other parts from reference TRBV5-6 and TRBJ1-1): DAGVTQSPTHLIKTRGQQVTLRCSPKSGHDTVSWYQQALGQGPQFIFQYYEEEERQRGNFPDRFSGHQFPNYSSELNVNALLLGDSALYLCASSRKDTLTEAFFGQGTRLTVV.

The chain employs TRBV5-1 and TRBJ2-5, with 9 bases fitting TRBD2. The CDR3 runs 16 residues. V lost 0 bases, J lost 4 bases, and 7 bases stayed unmatched. Germline CDR1 and CDR2: SGHRS and YFSETQ. The DNA for the CDR3 is TGCGCCAGCAGCTTGGCCGGGGTAGCGGGGGCAGAGACCCAGTACTTC. As protein: CASSLAGVAGAETQYF.

The chain recombines TRBV5-1 with TRBJ1-4, with D hard to call. The CDR3 is 13 amino acids. Trimming shortened V by 0 bases and J by 12 bases, and 12 bases separated the two germline ends. Germline CDR1 SGHRS, CDR2 YFSETQ. CDR3 nucleotides: TGCGCCAGCAGCTTGGCCGGGAGCAGTGAACTGTTTTTT. It specifies CASSLAGSSELFF.

This chain uses TRBV27 with TRBJ2-3; TRBD1 aligns across 7 bases. Germline lookup yields CDR1 MNHEY and CDR2 SMNVEV (reference sequence). Trimming cost V 5 bases and J 6 bases; bases outside gene matches: 8. The CDR3 has 14 residues. The DNA of the CDR3 is TGTGCCAGCAGTACCTTGGACAGGTTTGATACGCAGTATTTT. Protein product: CASSTLDRFDTQYF.